The 26 T cell receptor beta chains below were found in one sample sequenced in a study of CD8 T cells in Susac syndrome. RNA totalling roughly 0.45 to 1 ug underwent reverse transcription with random hexamers. MiXCR was run by TCRdb on the immunoSEQ multiplex PCR reads, yielding one entry per CDR3 protein. There are about 190,000 distinct CDR3 sequences in the sample; approximately 94% occur only once, and 0.1% lies in the top ten. Sequencing was done on a sample of CD4+ T cells from PBMCs. These receptor sequences come from a human donor in good health.

This clonotype came up once. The chain is built from TRBV18 and TRBJ1-1, with a weak D call TRBD1 (6 bases). The CDR3 covers 17 residues. Trimming left V 2 bases short and J 5 bases short, with 21 bases between. Germline CDR1 reads KGHSH; CDR2 reads LQKENI. The CDR3 is CASSPMSTQGLTTEAFF. The CDR3 DNA sequence: TGTGCCAGCTCACCAATGAGCACACAGGGCCTGACGACTGAAGCTTTCTTT. Based on the CDR3 plus reference TRBV18 and TRBJ1-1, the full variable domain is NAGVMQNPRHLVRRRGQEARLRCSPMKGHSHVYWYRQLPEEGLKFMVYLQKENIIDESGMPKERFSAEFPKEGPSILRIQQVVRGDSAAYFCASSPMSTQGLTTEAFFGQGTRLTVV.

This sequence joins TRBV7-9 and TRBJ1-1, with 7 positions matching TRBD1. The trim removed 5 bases at V and 3 bases at J, leaving 6 bases unmatched. From germline, CDR1 is SEHNR and CDR2 FQNEAQ (reference sequence). This CDR3 region has 14 residues. DNA for the CDR3: TGTGCCAGCAGCGAACAGGGGTTGCACACTGAAGCTTTCTTT. This translates into CASSEQGLHTEAFF. Based on the CDR3 plus reference TRBV7-9 and TRBJ1-1, the full variable domain is DTGVSQNPRHKITKRGQNVTFRCDPISEHNRLYWYRQTLGQGPEFLTYFQNEAQLEKSRLLSDRFSAERPKGSFSTLEIQRTEQGDSAMYLCASSEQGLHTEAFFGQGTRLTVV.

V gene TRBV28 combines with J gene TRBJ1-1, with a possible D match to TRBD1 (5 bases). The CDR3 length is 14 residues. Germline lookup yields CDR1 MDHEN and CDR2 SYDVKM. Trimming removed 6 bases at V and 8 bases at J, with 19 bases between. The CDR3 sequence is CASSRGDNRGEAFF. DNA for the CDR3: TGTGCCAGCAGCCGCGGTGACAATAGGGGCGAAGCTTTCTTT.

This sequence joins TRBV5-1 and TRBJ2-1; TRBD2 matches at 9 bases. Germline V gene sequence: CDR1 SGHRS, CDR2 YFSETQ. With V trimmed by 0 bases and J by 5 bases, 12 bases remained unmatched. This CDR3 spans 18 amino acids. CDR3 amino acids: CASSLVPQGVAGDNEQFF. CDR3 nucleotides: TGCGCCAGCAGCTTGGTGCCTCAGGGGGTAGCGGGGGACAATGAGCAGTTCTTC.

The CDR3 DNA follows: TGTGCCAGCTCACCACCGACAGGACCTAAAGCTTTCTTT. This codes for CASSPPTGPKAFF. The chain recombines TRBV18 with TRBJ1-1; D is perhaps TRBD1 (6 bases). The CDR3 length is 13 residues. Germline values: CDR1 KGHSH, CDR2 LQKENI. Trimming removed 0 bases at V and 9 bases at J, with 11 bases between.

The chain uses TRBV7-2 and TRBJ2-4, with D perhaps matching TRBD1 or TRBD2 (5 bases each). The germline V gene encodes CDR1 SGHTA and CDR2 FQGNSA. CDR3 length: 15 amino acids. V shed 0 bases and J shed 6 bases, with 12 bases lying between them. DNA of the CDR3: TGTGCCAGCAGCTTAGCGCAAACAGGAGGAAACATTCAGTACTTC. Encoded protein: CASSLAQTGGNIQYF.

The chain carries TRBV19 and TRBJ1-5; D possibly corresponds to TRBD1 (6 bases). This CDR3 spans 13 amino acids. The V gene's germline CDR1 is LNHDA and CDR2 SQIVND (reference sequence). V lost 5 bases to trimming and J lost 5 bases, with 10 bases between them. Here the CDR3 reads CASSPKGDQPQHF. In DNA form, the CDR3 reads TGTGCCAGTAGTCCTAAGGGGGATCAGCCCCAGCATTTT.

The chain carries TRBV18 and TRBJ2-5, with unresolved D. Germline loops: CDR1 KGHSH, CDR2 LQKENI. The CDR3 sequence is 15 residues long. Trimming pared 6 bases from V and 2 bases from J, leaving 16 bases between. Written as DNA, the CDR3 is TGTGCCAGCTCCCCGCCCAATCCAAGGCAAGAGACCCAGTACTTC. Protein product: CASSPPNPRQETQYF.

The genes are TRBV5-8 and TRBJ2-3; perhaps TRBD2 as D (6 bases). V was shortened by 1 base and J by 7 bases, with 16 bases between the two germline ends. This CDR3 spans 15 amino acids. Germline V gene lookup returns CDR1 SGHTS and CDR2 YDEGEE. The CDR3 sequence: CASSLSGGEAYTQYF. Written as DNA, the CDR3 is TGTGCCAGCAGCTTGAGCGGCGGGGAGGCTTATACGCAGTATTTT.

V gene TRBV12-3 or TRBV12-4 combines with J gene TRBJ2-1, with 8 positions matching TRBD1. After removal of 4 bases from V and 16 bases from J, the junction contained 12 bases not matched to a gene. CDR3 length: 13 residues. CDR3 sequence reads: CASSSVSGTGLFF. The CDR3 region has the DNA TGTGCCAGCAGTTCGGTTTCCGGGACAGGACTTTTCTTC.

This chain links TRBV11-1 with TRBJ2-2; D may be TRBD1 (6 bases). The length of the CDR3 is 15 residues. In germline, CDR1 is SGHAT, CDR2 FQDESV (reference sequence). V was shortened by 2 bases and J by 4 bases, with 11 bases between the two germline ends. CDR3: CASSLQQGGTGELFF. The CDR3 nucleotides read TGTGCCAGCAGCTTACAACAGGGCGGCACCGGGGAGCTGTTTTTT.

The chain couples TRBV7-9 to TRBJ2-4; D might be TRBD1 (6 bases). The V gene's germline CDR1 is SEHNR and CDR2 FQNEAQ (reference sequence). The CDR3 is made up of 16 amino acids. Trimming cost V 5 bases and J 7 bases, with 21 bases left between them. This chain's CDR3 is CASSLGQGILNNIQYF. CDR3 DNA sequence: TGTGCCAGCAGCCTCGGGCAGGGGATTCTTAATAACATTCAGTACTTC.

This chain connects TRBV6-1 to TRBJ1-1, with D possibly TRBD1 on 6 matching bases. V dropped 7 bases and J dropped 3 bases, with 18 bases sitting between them. The CDR3 is made up of 15 amino acids. Germline V gene data show CDR1 as MNHNS and CDR2 as SASEGT. The CDR3 loop reads CASIEDRRMYTEAFF. The CDR3 DNA reads TGTGCCAGCATCGAGGACAGAAGGATGTACACTGAAGCTTTCTTT.

V and J are TRBV14 and TRBJ2-7, with unresolved D. There are 13 residues in the CDR3. Trimming took off 4 bases at V and 3 bases at J, with 10 bases between the two ends. The V gene's germline CDR1 is SGHDN and CDR2 FVKESK. The CDR3 loop reads CASSPRAHYEQYF. DNA for the CDR3: TGTGCCAGCAGCCCCCGGGCACACTACGAGCAGTACTTC. Looking up the rest from reference TRBV14 and TRBJ2-7 gives the full variable domain: EAGVTQFPSHSVIEKGQTVTLRCDPISGHDNLYWYRRVMGKEIKFLLHFVKESKQDESGMPNNRFLAERTGGTYSTLKVQPAELEDSGVYFCASSPRAHYEQYFGPGTRLTVT.

V is TRBV19 and J is TRBJ2-7; a possible D gene is TRBD2 (7 bases). In germline, CDR1 is LNHDA, CDR2 SQIVND (reference sequence). The CDR3 consists of 13 residues. V lost 6 bases and J 0 bases, leaving 9 bases between the germline ends. The CDR3 loop is CASSGGHSYEQYF. The CDR3 DNA sequence: TGTGCCAGTAGCGGGGGGCACTCCTACGAGCAGTACTTC. Drawing the rest from reference TRBV19 and TRBJ2-7, the complete variable domain is DGGITQSPKYLFRKEGQNVTLSCEQNLNHDAMYWYRQDPGQGLRLIYYSQIVNDFQKGDIAEGYSVSREKKESFPLTVTSAQKNPTAFYLCASSGGHSYEQYFGPGTRLTVT.

The gene calls are TRBV4-2 and TRBJ2-4, with 8 positions matching TRBD2. From germline, CDR1 is LGHNA and CDR2 YNFKEQ. The CDR3 is 18 amino acids. J was trimmed by 2 bases and V by 0 bases; bases with no gene match: 9. In nucleotides, the CDR3 is TGTGCCAGCAGCCAAGACGTCCGGCCTAGCGGGCCCAAAAACATTCAGTACTTC. Translating gives CASSQDVRPSGPKNIQYF.

V is TRBV19 and J is TRBJ2-3; 9 bases align to TRBD2. Germline V gives CDR1 LNHDA, CDR2 SQIVND (reference sequence). This CDR3 is built from 14 residues. The V segment lost 11 bases and the J segment 6 bases; nucleotides outside the gene matches: 12. The CDR3 DNA follows: TGTGCCTCTAAGGCAGCGGGGGGTCTGGATACGCAGTATTTT. Residues: CASKAAGGLDTQYF.

The J gene is TRBJ2-5, the V gene TRBV27; D remains ambiguous. V was shortened by 6 bases and J by 1 base, with 3 bases between the two germline ends. This CDR3 spans 11 amino acids. CDR1 is MNHEY, CDR2 SMNVEV, per germline (reference sequence). CDR3 amino acids: CASRVQETQYF. Written as DNA, the CDR3 is TGTGCCAGCAGGGTCCAAGAGACCCAGTACTTC.

This clonotype was observed once. V gene TRBV23-1 combines with J gene TRBJ1-5; D might be TRBD1 (5 bases). TRBV23-1 is labeled an ORF, and its function is uncertain. V was cut by 3 bases and J by 1 base, with 19 bases left in between. The CDR3 extends over 18 amino acids. CDR3 region: CASSHPWVGDYSNQPQHF. CDR3 DNA sequence: TGCGCCAGCAGTCACCCCTGGGTAGGGGATTACAGCAATCAGCCCCAGCATTTT.

The chain is built from TRBV7-3 and TRBJ2-6; D is unclear. This CDR3 region has 16 residues. Trimming took 6 bases from V and 2 from J, leaving 14 bases between them. The germline gives CDR1 SGHTA, CDR2 FQGTGA. The CDR3 is CASRPGTLPGANVLTF. CDR3 DNA: TGTGCCAGCAGACCCGGAACTCTACCTGGGGCCAACGTCCTGACTTTC.

V and J are TRBV20-1 and TRBJ2-2; 8 nucleotides align to TRBD2. The CDR3 has 16 amino acids. CDR1 is DFQATT and CDR2 is SNEGSKA in the germline V gene (reference sequence). J lost 2 bases, V lost 6 bases, and 11 bases had no gene match. The CDR3 sequence: CSAPSRAGANTGELFF. The CDR3 nucleotides are TGCAGTGCCCCCTCCCGAGCGGGGGCAAACACCGGGGAGCTGTTTTTT.

The chain joins TRBV29-1 to TRBJ2-3; D unclear. Germline V gene data show CDR1 as SQVTM and CDR2 as ANQGSEA. The V and J ends lost 3 bases and 0 bases respectively, with 4 bases between them. The CDR3 is made up of 12 amino acids. Written as DNA, the CDR3 is TGCAGCGTTGACGCAAGCACAGATACGCAGTATTTT. This gives the protein CSVDASTDTQYF.

This chain uses TRBV12-5 with TRBJ2-3, with D possibly TRBD2 on 6 matching bases. Deletions cut 5 bases from V and 2 bases from J, with 11 bases between. Germline V lookup: CDR1 LGHNT, CDR2 FRNRAP. This CDR3 region has 14 residues. Here the CDR3 reads CASGPDYHTDTQYF. In DNA form, the CDR3 reads TGTGCTAGTGGTCCGGACTACCACACAGATACGCAGTATTTT.

The CDR3 nucleotides are TGTGCCAGCAGTCTCCCCCGATTTGGGTGGGCTTTCTTT. This translates into CASSLPRFGWAFF. The rearrangement uses TRBV28 and TRBJ1-1; D is unclear. CDR1 is MDHEN, CDR2 SYDVKM, per germline. Trimming shortened V by 5 bases and J by 11 bases, and 18 bases separated the two germline ends. The CDR3 runs 13 residues. The full variable domain, with the rest looked up from reference TRBV28 and TRBJ1-1, is DVKVTQSSRYLVKRTGEKVFLECVQDMDHENMFWYRQDPGLGLRLIYFSYDVKMKEKGDIPEGYSVSREKKERFSLILESASTNQTSMYLCASSLPRFGWAFFGQGTRLTVV.

This chain uses TRBV10-3 with TRBJ2-2; 7 nucleotides align to TRBD1. The CDR3 consists of 13 residues. V lost 9 bases, J lost 6 bases, and 7 bases stayed unmatched. CDR1 and CDR2 from the germline V gene are ENHRY and SYGVKD. CDR3 sequence: CAMAGTAAGELFF. In DNA form, the CDR3 reads TGTGCCATGGCCGGGACAGCTGCCGGGGAGCTGTTTTTT.

V and J are TRBV18 and TRBJ2-7; D ambiguous. The V and J ends lost 3 bases and 4 bases respectively, with 10 bases between them. The germline V gene encodes CDR1 KGHSH and CDR2 LQKENI. This CDR3 spans 13 amino acids. The CDR3 region is CASSPVGYYEQYF. CDR3 coding DNA: TGTGCCAGCTCACCGGTCGGATATTACGAGCAGTACTTC.